A selection of T cell receptor beta chains follows, all from one sample in a study of response to subunit inactivated influenza vaccine. One entry per CDR3 protein, called by TCRdb with MiXCR from the RT-PCR reads. The table lists 530,000 or so distinct CDR3 sequences, around 15% of them singletons, with 11% in the top ten. Here the sequenced sample was PBMCs from blood, taken 11 to 12 days after vaccination. The source is a man aged 50 to 59 who received an inactivated influenza vaccine. CDR3s include the opening cysteine and the closing phenylalanine or tryptophan. D genes are given only for firm matches. Size tells how often a clone was seen (once, few, many) or the class of an expanded clone, and some rows leave it out.

abundance	v_gene	j_gene	d_gene	CDR3aa	CDR3nt
few	TRBV7-2	TRBJ1-1	-	CASTNSPRPDRIF	TGTGCCAGCACCAACTCACCAAGACCCGACAGGATCTTT
few	TRBV24-1	TRBJ2-1	-	CATSDLARQFF	TGTGCCACCAGTGATTTGGCCCGGCAGTTCTTC
-	TRBV2	TRBJ2-2	-	CASSERRGGTGELFF	TGTGCCAGCAGTGAGCGGAGGGGTGGCACCGGGGAGCTGTTTTTT
few	TRBV7-9	TRBJ1-6	-	CASSLGHTNSPLHF	TGTGCCAGCAGCCTGGGACACACCAATTCACCCCTCCACTTT
few	TRBV7-8	TRBJ1-3	-	CASSSTGNSGNTIYF	TGTGCCAGCAGCTCCACTGGGAACTCTGGAAACACCATATATTTT
-	TRBV6-2/TRBV6-3	TRBJ2-1	-	CASSYDSPRGFYNEQFF	TGTGCCAGCAGTTACGACTCCCCTAGGGGCTTCTACAATGAGCAGTTCTTC
-	TRBV12-3/TRBV12-4	TRBJ2-2	TRBD1	CASSPGQGYTGELFF	TGTGCCAGCAGTCCGGGACAGGGATACACCGGGGAGCTGTTTTTT
-	TRBV18	TRBJ2-3	TRBD2	CASSPPRSGGERGTDTQYF	TGTGCCAGCTCACCACCGAGATCGGGAGGGGAGAGAGGCACAGATACGCAGTATTTT
few	TRBV5-1	TRBJ1-4	-	CASSYGRRGEKLFF	TGCGCCAGCAGCTACGGCCGGAGAGGCGAAAAACTGTTTTTT
-	TRBV7-9	TRBJ1-2	TRBD1	CASSPTTGGSDGYTF	TGTGCCAGCAGCCCTACGACAGGGGGCTCTGATGGCTACACCTTC
few	TRBV9	TRBJ1-1	-	CASSVDSSGTEAFF	TGTGCCAGCAGCGTAGACTCTTCCGGCACTGAAGCTTTCTTT
-	TRBV12-3/TRBV12-4	TRBJ1-6	-	CASSSVSRDSPLHF	TGTGCCAGCAGTTCGGTTTCGAGGGATTCACCCCTCCACTTT
-	TRBV7-8	TRBJ1-4	-	CASSFSGTLNEKLFF	TGTGCCAGCAGCTTCTCCGGGACACTAAATGAAAAACTGTTTTTT
-	TRBV25-1	TRBJ1-5	-	CASSGNSNQPQHF	TGTGCCAGCAGTGGAAATAGCAATCAGCCCCAGCATTTT
-	TRBV4-1	TRBJ1-4	-	CASSREQSTNEKLFF	TGCGCCAGCAGCCGCGAACAATCAACTAATGAAAAACTGTTTTTT
few	TRBV7-9	TRBJ2-5	-	CASSLDKKTQYF	TGTGCCAGCAGCTTAGATAAAAAGACCCAGTACTTC
-	TRBV10-3	TRBJ2-5	TRBD1	CAISEGQGIQETQYF	TGTGCCATCAGTGAGGGACAGGGGATACAAGAGACCCAGTACTTC
few	TRBV2	TRBJ2-3	-	CASTPGTGSTDTQYF	TGTGCCAGCACCCCCGGGACTGGGAGCACAGATACGCAGTATTTT
-	TRBV19	TRBJ2-7	-	CASSMRAYRSVVYEQYF	TGTGCCAGTAGTATGCGTGCCTACAGGTCAGTGGTTTACGAGCAGTACTTC
-	TRBV27	TRBJ2-2	-	CASRGTEANTGELFF	TGTGCCAGTCGCGGGACGGAGGCGAACACCGGGGAGCTGTTTTTT
many	TRBV11-2	TRBJ2-3	TRBD2	CASSPLAGTDTQYF	TGTGCCAGCAGCCCACTAGCGGGGACAGATACGCAGTATTTT
-	TRBV12-3/TRBV12-4	TRBJ2-2	TRBD2	CASSFSSGGAYTGELFF	TGTGCCAGCAGTTTCTCTAGCGGGGGGGCCTACACCGGGGAGCTGTTTTTT
few	TRBV19	TRBJ2-7	-	CASSMDGQGYEQYF	TGTGCCAGTAGTATGGATGGGCAGGGGTACGAGCAGTACTTC
-	TRBV15	TRBJ1-1	-	CATSRTANTEAFF	TGTGCCACCAGCAGGACAGCGAACACTGAAGCTTTCTTT
-	TRBV29-1	TRBJ2-7	-	CSVGGRTRPYEQYF	TGCAGCGTTGGGGGACGCACCAGACCCTACGAGCAGTACTTC
-	TRBV7-9	TRBJ1-1	-	CASRLAGNTEAFF	TGTGCCAGCAGGCTCGCTGGGAACACTGAAGCTTTCTTT
few	TRBV12-3/TRBV12-4	TRBJ1-4	-	CASGSLGEKLFF	TGTGCCAGCGGGTCTTTGGGTGAAAAACTGTTTTTT
few	TRBV20-1	TRBJ1-1	TRBD1	CSAIPTSSGTANTEAFF	TGCAGTGCTATTCCTACTTCTTCCGGGACAGCGAACACTGAAGCTTTCTTT
few	TRBV20-1	TRBJ1-2	-	CSARDLGNYGYTF	TGCAGTGCTAGAGATCTGGGAAACTATGGCTACACCTTC
many	TRBV6-4	TRBJ2-1	-	CASSGGAIGEQFF	TGTGCCAGCAGTGGTGGGGCGATAGGTGAGCAGTTCTTC
many	TRBV20-1	TRBJ2-7	TRBD1	CSAITLQGRSYEQYF	TGCAGTGCAATCACTTTACAGGGGCGCTCCTACGAGCAGTACTTC
-	TRBV6-1	TRBJ1-6	TRBD1	CATNRGSYNSPLHF	TGTGCCACGAACAGGGGCTCCTATAATTCACCCCTCCACTTT
once	TRBV2	TRBJ2-1	-	CASRWDPYEQFF	TGTGCCAGCAGGTGGGACCCCTACGAGCAGTTCTTC
-	TRBV29-1	TRBJ2-3	-	CSVEGRFTDTQYF	TGCAGCGTTGAGGGCAGGTTCACAGATACGCAGTATTTT
-	TRBV5-1	TRBJ2-7	TRBD1	CASSSGQGFVSYEQYF	TGCGCCAGCAGCTCGGGACAGGGTTTTGTGTCCTACGAGCAGTACTTC
-	TRBV3-1	TRBJ2-3	-	CASSHRGPMADTQYF	TGTGCCAGCAGCCACAGGGGACCGATGGCAGATACGCAGTATTTT
-	TRBV20-1	TRBJ2-7	-	CSAQAGLHEQYF	TGCAGTGCTCAGGCGGGGTTGCACGAGCAGTACTTC
few	TRBV7-3	TRBJ2-7	TRBD2	CASSPTKTSANYEQYF	TGTGCCAGCAGCCCAACCAAAACTAGCGCAAACTACGAGCAGTACTTC
-	TRBV6-5	TRBJ2-1	-	CASSYSTRLSNEQFF	TGTGCCAGCAGTTACTCAACTAGACTATCCAATGAGCAGTTCTTC
few	TRBV7-8	TRBJ1-1	-	CASSLVGQNTEAFF	TGTGCCAGCAGCTTAGTTGGACAGAACACTGAAGCTTTCTTT
few	TRBV12-3/TRBV12-4	TRBJ2-1	TRBD2	CASSLRRGVAGGHEQFF	TGTGCCAGCAGTTTAAGGCGTGGAGTAGCGGGGGGACATGAGCAGTTCTTC
-	TRBV5-1	TRBJ2-3	TRBD1	CASHRTGERTDTQYF	TGCGCCAGTCATCGAACAGGGGAACGCACAGATACGCAGTATTTT
few	TRBV30	TRBJ2-7	TRBD2	CAWSGMGGSHEQYF	TGTGCCTGGAGTGGGATGGGAGGGAGCCACGAGCAGTACTTC
many	TRBV28	TRBJ2-3	TRBD2	CASSFLAGTSGSTDTQYF	TGTGCCAGCAGTTTTTTAGCGGGGACTAGCGGTAGCACAGATACGCAGTATTTT
many	TRBV7-8	TRBJ1-6	TRBD1	CASSSPRTGRSPLHF	TGTGCCAGCAGCTCTCCTCGGACAGGGAGATCACCCCTCCACTTT